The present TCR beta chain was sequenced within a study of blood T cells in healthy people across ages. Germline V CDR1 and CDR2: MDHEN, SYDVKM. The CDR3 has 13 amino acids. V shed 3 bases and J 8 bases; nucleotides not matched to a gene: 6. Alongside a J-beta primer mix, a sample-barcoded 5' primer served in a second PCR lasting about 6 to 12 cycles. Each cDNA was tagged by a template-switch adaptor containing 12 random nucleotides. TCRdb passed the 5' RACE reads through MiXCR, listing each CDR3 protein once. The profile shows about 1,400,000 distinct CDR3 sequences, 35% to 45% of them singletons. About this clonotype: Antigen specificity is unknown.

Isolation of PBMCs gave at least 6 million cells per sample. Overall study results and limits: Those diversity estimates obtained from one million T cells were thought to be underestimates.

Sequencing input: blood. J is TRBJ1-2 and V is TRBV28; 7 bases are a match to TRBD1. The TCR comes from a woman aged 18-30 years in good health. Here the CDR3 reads CASSFRQGVGYTF. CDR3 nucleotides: TGTGCCAGCAGTTTTCGGCAGGGGGTCGGCTACACCTTC.